This TCR beta chain was sequenced in a study of memory CD4+ T cells and cytomegalovirus serostatus. Whole-study context: Of the healthy Belgian adults, under 10 were CMV seropositive and more than 20 seronegative.

Germline-derived CDR1 and CDR2 are SGHTA and FQGNSA. The CDR3 extends over 13 amino acids. The ends lost 5 bases at V and 7 bases at J; junction bases unmatched: 5. The sort gate was single viable CD3+CD4+CD8-CD45RO+ cells for memory CD4+ T cells. CD4+ T cells were isolated by positive magnetic selection. Profiled with immunoSEQ multiplex PCR; TCRdb holds only in-frame clones, not every one. This sample has some 64,000 clones, with around 83% found just once. This TCR derives from an adult in good health and CMV-seronegative. The specimen was memory CD4+ T cells from blood. V and J are TRBV7-2 and TRBJ1-3; 7 positions match TRBD1. The CDR3 reads CASSTTGSNTIYF. The CDR3, as DNA: TGTGCCAGCAGCACGACAGGGAGTAACACCATATATTTT.